This T cell receptor beta chain was sequenced for a study of cytomegalovirus exposure and HLA in healthy donors. The CDR3 has 12 residues. V was cut by 2 bases and J by 3 bases, with 3 bases left in between. CDR1 is SGHVS, CDR2 FNYEAQ, per germline. Regarding the study as a whole: Among immune exposure information, only CMV serostatus was available. Later, TCR association rates were found to vary by HLA locus, highest for DRB1 and lowest for HLA-C. Earlier analysis yielded a pattern in which most TCR beta V segments were productive about 90% or about 30% of the time. The study designated 160 or so TCR beta chains cytomegalovirus-associated.

The PCR contained 60 Vbeta and 13 Jbeta primers. The protocol was immunoSEQ multiplex PCR, while the TCRdb copy is restricted to in-frame clones and leaves out a portion. The sample table includes around 130,000 clones. On this clone itself: Antigen unknown.

The source of this sequence is a woman aged 40 to 50 in good health and CMV-seronegative. What was sequenced was PBMCs. This sequence joins TRBV7-6 and TRBJ2-3; no clear D gene. The CDR3 protein is CASSLITDTQYF. Here the CDR3 DNA reads TGTGCCAGCAGCTTAATAACAGATACGCAGTATTTT.